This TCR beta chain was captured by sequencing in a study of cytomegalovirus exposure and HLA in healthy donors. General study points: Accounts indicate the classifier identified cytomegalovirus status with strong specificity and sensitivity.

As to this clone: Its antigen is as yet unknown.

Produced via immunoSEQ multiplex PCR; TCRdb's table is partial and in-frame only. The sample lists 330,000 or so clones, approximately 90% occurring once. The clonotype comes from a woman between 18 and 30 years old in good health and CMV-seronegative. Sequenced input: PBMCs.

CDR3 bases: TGTGCCAGCAGCCAACGATACGCTAGCGGGAGTAATGAGCAGTTCTTC. It encodes CASSQRYASGSNEQFF. The chain uses TRBV4-2 and TRBJ2-1; TRBD2 matches 10 bases. This CDR3 has 16 residues. Germline V gives CDR1 LGHNA, CDR2 YNFKEQ. V shed 2 bases and J 7 bases; nucleotides not matched to a gene: 8.